Listed below are T cell receptor beta chains from one sample, sequenced in a study of blood T cell repertoires in COVID-19. This table comes from immunoSEQ multiplex PCR, and its TCRdb copy is limited to in-frame clones, with some not included. The sample contains about 140,000 clones, roughly four fifths of which appear only once. Sequences were obtained from peripheral blood. All receptors come from a woman aged 80 or older with active or convalescent COVID-19. The CDR3 runs from the conserved cysteine through the conserved F or W. D genes are given only for firm matches. The size of a clone is reported for some rows only, either as once, few or many, or as a class for expanded clones.

-,-,TRBJ2-7,TRBV3-1/TRBV3-2,TGTGCCAGCAGCCTCAGGGCCGAGCAGTACTTC,CASSLRAEQYF
-,-,TRBJ2-7,TRBV30,TGTGCCTGGAGGGCCCAGTCTCGCTACGAGCAGTACTTC,CAWRAQSRYEQYF
-,-,TRBJ1-5,TRBV12-3/TRBV12-4,TGTGCCAGCAGTTTTCAGGGCAATCAGCCCCAGCATTTT,CASSFQGNQPQHF
TRBD2,-,TRBJ2-5,TRBV7-9,TGTGCCAGCAGCATCGGGACTAGCGGGGAAGAGACCCAGTACTTC,CASSIGTSGEETQYF
TRBD1,-,TRBJ2-1,TRBV19,TGTGCCAGTAGTCGGACAGGGGCCCGGGACAATGAGCAGTTCTTC,CASSRTGARDNEQFF
-,-,TRBJ2-7,TRBV18,TGTGCCAGCTCACCACGTTCGGGCTACGAGCAGTACTTC,CASSPRSGYEQYF
-,-,TRBJ2-7,TRBV7-2,TGTGCCAGCAGCTTAGTTTCCAGCTACGAGCAGTACTTC,CASSLVSSYEQYF
TRBD2,once,TRBJ2-3,TRBV15,TGTGCCACCAGCAGAGGACTAGCGGGGGGCACAGATACGCAGTATTTT,CATSRGLAGGTDTQYF
-,-,TRBJ1-2,TRBV2,TGTGCCAGCAGTGAACGGGGGAATGCTGGCTACACCTTC,CASSERGNAGYTF
TRBD1,-,TRBJ1-1,TRBV20-1,TGCAGTGCTAGAGAAACAGGGGATGCTTTCTTT,CSARETGDAFF
-,few,TRBJ1-3,TRBV30,TGTGCCTGGAGTGTAGGGGCTGGAAACACCATATATTTT,CAWSVGAGNTIYF
-,few,TRBJ2-1,TRBV5-4,TGTGCCAGCAGCTTGTTACAGTTAGTCAATGAGCAGTTCTTC,CASSLLQLVNEQFF
-,-,TRBJ1-5,TRBV2,TGTGCCAGCAGTGAAGAGGACAGAGTTAGCAATCAGCCCCAGCATTTT,CASSEEDRVSNQPQHF
TRBD1,-,TRBJ2-3,TRBV6-5,TGTGCCAGCACGTCAGGGGGCGCCGGGGCAGATACGCAGTATTTT,CASTSGGAGADTQYF
TRBD1,-,TRBJ1-2,TRBV5-6,TGTGCCAGCAGCTTCCCCGGGACAGGTGTAAACTATGGCTACACCTTC,CASSFPGTGVNYGYTF
-,-,TRBJ2-1,TRBV7-3,TGTGCCAGCAGCTTAACGAGCGGTGGACGGCAGTTCTTC,CASSLTSGGRQFF
TRBD1,-,TRBJ2-7,TRBV7-2,TGTGCCAGCAGCCCGTACAGGGGGCGCGACGAGCAGTACTTC,CASSPYRGRDEQYF
TRBD1,-,TRBJ1-2,TRBV11-2,TGTGCCACCACGACAGGGCCAAGAAACTATGGCTACACCTTC,CATTTGPRNYGYTF
TRBD2,-,TRBJ2-3,TRBV5-4,TGTGCCAGCAGCTTGGGGCTAGCGGGGGGTACAGATACGCAGTATTTT,CASSLGLAGGTDTQYF
-,few,TRBJ2-7,TRBV4-2,TGTGCCAGCAGCCAAGGCGGATATTACGAGCAGTACTTC,CASSQGGYYEQYF
-,-,TRBJ1-1,TRBV3-1/TRBV3-2,TGTGCCAGCAGCCAAAGTGGGCGAACACACGGTATAGTCCGTATGAACACTGAAGCTTTCTTT,CASSQSGRTHGIVRMNTEAFF
-,-,TRBJ1-5,TRBV30,TGTGCCTGGTCCGTCGGTCTGGGGAGTCGCAATCAGCCCCAGCATTTT,CAWSVGLGSRNQPQHF
TRBD1,-,TRBJ1-2,TRBV19,TGTGCCAGTAGTATGAGGGACAGCAATATTTATGGCTACACCTTC,CASSMRDSNIYGYTF
-,-,TRBJ2-3,TRBV5-1,TGCGCCAGCAGCGTTAATTCAGATACGCAGTATTTT,CASSVNSDTQYF
-,few,TRBJ1-6,TRBV30,TGTGCCTGGAACCTGGGGGGGGGATCTAATAATTCACCCCTCCACTTT,CAWNLGGGSNNSPLHF
-,-,TRBJ1-1,TRBV29-1,TGCAGCGTTGTTAACAGGGAAGGATCCCATGAAGCTTTCTTT,CSVVNREGSHEAFF
-,-,TRBJ1-1,TRBV4-1,TGCGCCAGCAGCCAAGATTGGTCAGGGAGGTCCACTGAAGCTTTCTTT,CASSQDWSGRSTEAFF
-,once,TRBJ1-2,TRBV3-1/TRBV3-2,TGTGCCAGCAGGGGTACAGGGAATGGCTACACCTTC,CASRGTGNGYTF
-,-,TRBJ1-5,TRBV6-2/TRBV6-3,TGTGCCAGCAGTTACAGGAGGCAGAATCAGCCCCAGCATTTT,CASSYRRQNQPQHF
TRBD1,-,TRBJ2-1,TRBV19,TGTGCCAGTAGTATGGGGCACAGGGGATCTTACAATGAGCAGTTCTTC,CASSMGHRGSYNEQFF
-,-,TRBJ1-5,TRBV7-2,TGTGCCAGCAGCTTCGGGCGGGACAATCAGCCCCAGCATTTT,CASSFGRDNQPQHF
TRBD1,-,TRBJ1-2,TRBV6-2/TRBV6-3,TGTGCCAGCAGCGGACAGGTATGGAGCTACACCTTC,CASSGQVWSYTF
-,-,TRBJ1-4,TRBV29-1,TGCAGCGCCAGTGGCGACTTGTCCAATGAAAAACTGTTTTTT,CSASGDLSNEKLFF
TRBD2,-,TRBJ2-1,TRBV5-1,TGCGCCAGCAGCCTTACTAGCGGGAACAATGAGCAGTTCTTC,CASSLTSGNNEQFF
TRBD1,-,TRBJ2-2,TRBV19,TGTGCCAGTAGCCCTAGACAGGGCCTCGGGATGAACACCGGGGAGCTGTTTTTT,CASSPRQGLGMNTGELFF
TRBD2,-,TRBJ2-5,TRBV28,TGTGCCAGCAACCCTCCGGGGGGGAGAATTGGGACCCAGTACTTC,CASNPPGGRIGTQYF
-,-,TRBJ1-5,TRBV4-2,TGTGCCAGCAGCCAAATCCTTTCTAGCAATCAGCCCCAGCATTTT,CASSQILSSNQPQHF
TRBD2,-,TRBJ2-1,TRBV5-1,TGCGCCAGCAGCCCCGTGCTAGCGGGGGGGAGTAATGAGCAGTTCTTC,CASSPVLAGGSNEQFF
TRBD1,-,TRBJ1-6,TRBV4-1,TGCGCCAGCAGCCAAGGTCAGGGGGCACGGATTTGGTCACCCCTCCACTTT,CASSQGQGARIWSPLHF
-,-,TRBJ1-4,TRBV15,TGTGCCACCAGCAGACAAAAAACTAATGAAAAACTGTTTTTT,CATSRQKTNEKLFF
TRBD1,-,TRBJ1-2,TRBV4-2,TGTGCCAGCAGCCAAGAGTCAATGGGTGACAGGGCGAGGGGCTACACCTTC,CASSQESMGDRARGYTF
-,few,TRBJ1-6,TRBV7-9,TGTGCCAGCAGCTCGACGGGAGGTTTCTTAGTTTCACCCCTCCACTTT,CASSSTGGFLVSPLHF